This is a list of T cell receptor beta chains from one sample in a study of CD8+CD57+ T cells in acquired aplastic anemia. TCRdb itself ran the reads through MiXCR, one entry per CDR3 protein. The table lists over 250,000 distinct CDR3 sequences, around three fifths of them singletons. Sequencing was carried out using sorted CD4+, CD8+, or CD8+CD57+ T cells (not recorded which) from PBMCs. The receptors were gathered from a human donor with aplastic anemia. The CDR3 runs from the conserved cysteine through the conserved F or W. The order of the fields is V gene, CDR3 length, clone size, J gene, D gene, CDR3 protein, CDR3 DNA. A D gene is named only where the DNA matches it firmly. Clone size is shown for a subset of rows, as once, few, many or a class of expanded clone.

TRBV15	14	many	TRBJ1-1	-	CATSRAQGYTEAFF	TGTGCCACCAGCAGAGCGCAGGGGTACACTGAAGCTTTCTTT
TRBV12-3/TRBV12-4	15	many	TRBJ2-3	TRBD1	CASRNPGGTTDTQYF	TGTGCCAGCAGGAACCCAGGGGGCACCACAGATACGCAGTATTTT
TRBV6-6	14	-	TRBJ2-1	TRBD2	CASSRGEGYNEQFF	TGTGCCAGCAGCAGAGGGGAGGGGTACAATGAGCAGTTCTTC
TRBV20-1	13	-	TRBJ2-7	TRBD1	CSASRDRAYEQYF	TGCAGTGCTAGCCGGGACAGGGCCTACGAGCAGTACTTC
TRBV12-3/TRBV12-4	15	many	TRBJ2-2	TRBD2	CASSSRDYNTGELFF	TGTGCCAGCAGCTCCCGGGACTACAACACCGGGGAGCTGTTTTTT
TRBV20-1	13	few	TRBJ1-1	-	CSAQGGEGRGAFF	TGCAGTGCTCAGGGAGGTGAGGGGCGTGGGGCTTTCTTT
TRBV10-3	19	-	TRBJ2-3	-	CAISESPTGYTASTDTQYF	TGTGCCATCAGTGAGAGTCCGACGGGCTATACGGCTAGCACAGATACGCAGTATTTT
TRBV7-2	16	-	TRBJ1-3	TRBD1	CASSINRGGSGNTIYF	TGTGCCAGCAGCATAAACAGGGGTGGCTCTGGAAACACCATATATTTT
TRBV7-9	14	many	TRBJ1-4	-	CASSLSLGGEKLFF	TGTGCCAGCAGCTTATCCCTTGGGGGTGAAAAACTGTTTTTT
TRBV3-1	15	-	TRBJ2-5	TRBD1	CASSLRTGELETQYF	TGTGCCAGCAGCCTCCGGACAGGGGAGCTGGAGACCCAGTACTTC
TRBV5-1	14	-	TRBJ2-3	-	CASSSPSRDNEQYF	TGCGCCAGCAGCTCGCCGTCTCGGGACAATGAGCAGTATTTT
TRBV11-2	15	once	TRBJ2-3	-	CASSVGLTPGGTQYF	TGTGCCAGCTCAGTGGGGCTAACGCCGGGTGGGACGCAGTATTTT
TRBV3-1	13	-	TRBJ2-5	-	CASSQYNRETQYF	TGTGCCAGCAGCCAATACAACAGGGAGACCCAGTACTTC
TRBV12-3/TRBV12-4	11	few	TRBJ1-1	TRBD1	CASAEQGRAFF	TGTGCCAGCGCCGAACAGGGGCGGGCTTTCTTT
TRBV20-1	15	once	TRBJ1-3	TRBD1	CSARLRDSQRNTIYF	TGCAGTGCGAGACTCCGGGACAGCCAACGAAACACCATATATTTT
TRBV15	13	-	TRBJ1-1	-	CATRAAWDTEAFF	TGTGCCACCCGGGCAGCCTGGGACACTGAAGCTTTCTTT
TRBV7-9	14	once	TRBJ1-3	-	CASRPDSSGNTIYF	TGTGCCAGCCGACCCGACAGCTCTGGAAACACCATATATTTT
TRBV7-9	16	many	TRBJ2-5	TRBD2	CASSLRGGRGAETQYF	TGTGCCAGCAGCTTACGTGGCGGGCGGGGGGCGGAGACCCAGTACTTC
TRBV6-1	12	many	TRBJ1-2	-	CASRRTNYGYTF	TGTGCCAGCAGGAGGACTAACTATGGCTACACCTTC
TRBV5-6	16	many	TRBJ2-2	-	CASSKLPGVNTGELFF	TGTGCCAGCAGTAAGCTCCCAGGGGTGAACACCGGGGAGCTGTTTTTT
TRBV6-2/TRBV6-3	17	-	TRBJ2-3	TRBD2	CASSYGLAGGSTDTQYF	TGTGCCAGCAGTTACGGGTTGGCGGGGGGGTCCACAGATACGCAGTATTTT
TRBV19	16	-	TRBJ2-1	-	CASSISAGILYNEQFF	TGTGCCAGTAGTATCAGCGCCGGGATTCTGTACAATGAGCAGTTCTTC
TRBV7-9	12	few	TRBJ1-6	-	CASTPGASPLHF	TGTGCCAGCACCCCGGGGGCTTCACCCCTCCACTTT
TRBV20-1	12	-	TRBJ2-7	TRBD1	CSAPGQGVEQYF	TGCAGTGCCCCGGGACAGGGGGTCGAGCAGTACTTC
TRBV7-8	13	many	TRBJ2-7	TRBD2	CASSFSGSYEQYF	TGTGCCAGCAGCTTTAGCGGGAGCTACGAGCAGTACTTC
TRBV20-1	14	-	TRBJ2-7	-	CSANRGSSLYEQYF	TGCAGTGCTAACCGGGGTTCGAGCCTCTACGAGCAGTACTTC